This T cell receptor (beta chain) was observed in a study of blood T cell repertoires in COVID-19. Overall study: T cells, B-cell-depleted T cells, or PBMCs provided the cDNA or gDNA that served as material.

Only in-frame clones appear in the TCRdb table, and some are missing; sequencing was by immunoSEQ multiplex PCR. Counted here are more than 150,000 clones, 75% to 90% occurring once; the ten biggest clones make up approximately 6.5%. Sequenced input: peripheral blood. This sequence was found in a middle-aged woman with acute or convalescent COVID-19.

The CDR3 loop is CASSYTGSLGNQPQHF. CDR3 sequence (DNA): TGTGCCAGCAGTTATACAGGGTCTCTCGGCAATCAGCCCCAGCATTTT. The rearrangement joins TRBV28 to TRBJ1-5; TRBD1 is a possible D gene (6 bases). The CDR3 spans 16 residues. Germline CDR1 is MDHEN and CDR2 is SYDVKM. Between the trimmed V and J ends, which lost 4 bases and 2 bases, there was a span of 15 bases.